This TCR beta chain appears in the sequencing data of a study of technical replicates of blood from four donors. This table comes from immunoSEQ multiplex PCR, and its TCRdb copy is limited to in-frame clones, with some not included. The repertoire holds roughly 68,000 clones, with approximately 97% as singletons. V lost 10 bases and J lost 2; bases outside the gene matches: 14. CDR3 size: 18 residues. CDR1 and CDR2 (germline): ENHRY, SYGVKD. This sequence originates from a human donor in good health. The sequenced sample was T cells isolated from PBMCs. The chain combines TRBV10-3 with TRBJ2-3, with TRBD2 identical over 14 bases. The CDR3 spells CATRLAGGSFLHTDTQYF. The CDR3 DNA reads TGTGCCACCAGACTAGCGGGAGGGAGTTTCCTACACACAGATACGCAGTATTTT.